The text below deals with one TCR beta chain. The CDR3 spans 16 residues. Losses at the gene ends were 2 bases for V and 3 bases for J; bases not matched to a gene: 6. Germline CDR1 reads KGHSH; CDR2 reads LQKENI. This record belongs to a study of T cells in localized non-small cell lung cancer. Using immunoSEQ multiplex PCR, the repertoire was profiled, and TCRdb retains in-frame clones only, with some absent. This table has 20,000 to 30,000 clones, 82% appearing once. The gene calls are TRBV18 and TRBJ2-2; 7 nucleotides match TRBD1. This receptor was taken from a woman aged 35-75 years with stage I lung adenocarcinoma. The sample here was peripheral blood, taken before any cancer treatment. The CDR3 sequence is CASSPTDRVHTGELFF. The CDR3 DNA reads TGTGCCAGCTCACCAACCGACAGGGTTCACACCGGGGAGCTGTTTTTT.